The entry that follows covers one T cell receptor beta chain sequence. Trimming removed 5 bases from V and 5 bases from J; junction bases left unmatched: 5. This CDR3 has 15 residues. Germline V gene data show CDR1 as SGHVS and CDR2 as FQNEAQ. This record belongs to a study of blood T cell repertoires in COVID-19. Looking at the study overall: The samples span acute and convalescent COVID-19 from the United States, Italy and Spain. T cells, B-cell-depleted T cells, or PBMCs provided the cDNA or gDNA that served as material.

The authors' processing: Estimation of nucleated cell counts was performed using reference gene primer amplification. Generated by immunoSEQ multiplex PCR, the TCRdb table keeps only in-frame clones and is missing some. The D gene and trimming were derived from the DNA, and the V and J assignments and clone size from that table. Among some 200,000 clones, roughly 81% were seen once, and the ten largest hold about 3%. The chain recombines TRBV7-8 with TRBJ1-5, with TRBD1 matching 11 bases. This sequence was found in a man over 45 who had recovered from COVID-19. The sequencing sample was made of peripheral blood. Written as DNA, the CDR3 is TGTGCCAGCAGCCAGGGACAGGGGGGGCATCAGCCCCAGCATTTT. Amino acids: CASSQGQGGHQPQHF.